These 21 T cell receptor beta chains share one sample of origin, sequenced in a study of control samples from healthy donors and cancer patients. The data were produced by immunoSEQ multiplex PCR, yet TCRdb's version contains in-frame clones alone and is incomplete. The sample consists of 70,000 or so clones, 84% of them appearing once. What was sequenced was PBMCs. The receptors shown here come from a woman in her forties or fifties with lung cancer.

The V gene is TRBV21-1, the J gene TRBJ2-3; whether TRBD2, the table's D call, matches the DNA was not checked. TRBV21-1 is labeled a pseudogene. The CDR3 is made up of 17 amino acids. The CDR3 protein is CASSKARLAVSTDTQYF. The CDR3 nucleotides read TGTGCCAGCAGCAAAGCGCGTCTAGCGGTCAGCACAGATACGCAGTATTTT.

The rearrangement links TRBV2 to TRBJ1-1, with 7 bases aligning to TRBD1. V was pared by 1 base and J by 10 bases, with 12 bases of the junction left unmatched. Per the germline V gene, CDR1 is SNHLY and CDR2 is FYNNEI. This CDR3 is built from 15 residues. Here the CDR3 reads CASSEGGGGFVGAFF. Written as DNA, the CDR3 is TGTGCCAGCAGTGAAGGGGGAGGGGGCTTCGTGGGAGCTTTCTTT.

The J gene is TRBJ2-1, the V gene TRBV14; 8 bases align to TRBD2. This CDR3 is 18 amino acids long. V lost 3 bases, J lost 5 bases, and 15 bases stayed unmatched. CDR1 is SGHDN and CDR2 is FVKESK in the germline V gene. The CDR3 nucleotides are TGTGCCAGCAGCCAGGAGATATGGAGCGGGGGCTTCGACAATGAGCAGTTCTTC. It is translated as CASSQEIWSGGFDNEQFF.

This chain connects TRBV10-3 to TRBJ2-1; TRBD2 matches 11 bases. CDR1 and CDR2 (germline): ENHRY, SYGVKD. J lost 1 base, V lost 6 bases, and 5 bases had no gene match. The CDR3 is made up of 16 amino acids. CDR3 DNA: TGTGCCATCAGGGATTCTAGCGGGGGGTCCTACAATGAGCAGTTCTTC. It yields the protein CAIRDSSGGSYNEQFF.

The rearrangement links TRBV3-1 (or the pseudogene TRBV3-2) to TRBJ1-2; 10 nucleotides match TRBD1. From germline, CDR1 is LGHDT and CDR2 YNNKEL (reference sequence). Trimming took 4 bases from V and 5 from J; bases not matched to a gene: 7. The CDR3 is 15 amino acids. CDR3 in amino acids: CASSRGTGVSYGYTF. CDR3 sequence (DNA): TGTGCCAGCAGCCGAGGGACAGGGGTATCATATGGCTACACCTTC.

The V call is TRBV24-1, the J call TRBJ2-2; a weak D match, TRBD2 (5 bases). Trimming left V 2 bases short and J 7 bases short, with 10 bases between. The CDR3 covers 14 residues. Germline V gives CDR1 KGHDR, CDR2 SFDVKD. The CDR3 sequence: CATSDSPRGGELFF. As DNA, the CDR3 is TGTGCCACCAGTGATTCCCCCCGGGGCGGGGAGCTGTTTTTT.

CDR3: CATRNPQRGYGYTF. The CDR3 nucleotides are TGTGCCACCAGGAATCCTCAGCGCGGCTATGGCTACACCTTC. The chain employs TRBV15 and TRBJ1-2; D is undetermined. The V end was cut by 6 bases, the J end by 4 bases, with 15 bases between. The CDR3 is 14 amino acids. Germline V gene sequence: CDR1 LNHNV, CDR2 YYDKDF (reference sequence).

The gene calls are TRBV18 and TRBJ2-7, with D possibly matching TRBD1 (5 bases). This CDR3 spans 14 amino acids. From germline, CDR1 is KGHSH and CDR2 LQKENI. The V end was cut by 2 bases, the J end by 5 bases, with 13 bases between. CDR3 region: CASSPSAGRHEQYF. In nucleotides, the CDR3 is TGTGCCAGCTCACCATCGGCAGGGCGGCACGAGCAGTACTTC.

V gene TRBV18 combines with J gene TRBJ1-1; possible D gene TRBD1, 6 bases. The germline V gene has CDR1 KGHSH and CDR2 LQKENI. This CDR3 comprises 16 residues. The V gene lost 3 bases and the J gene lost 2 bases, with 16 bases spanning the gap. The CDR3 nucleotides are TGTGCCAGCTCACCCGTACAGGGCCCTTTCAACACTGAAGCTTTCTTT. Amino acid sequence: CASSPVQGPFNTEAFF.

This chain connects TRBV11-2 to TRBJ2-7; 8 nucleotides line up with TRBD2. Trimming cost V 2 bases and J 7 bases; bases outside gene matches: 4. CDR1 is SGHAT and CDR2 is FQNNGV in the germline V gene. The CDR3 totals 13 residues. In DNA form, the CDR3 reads TGTGCCAGCAGCTTACCGGGGGGGACAGAGCAGTACTTC. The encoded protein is CASSLPGGTEQYF.

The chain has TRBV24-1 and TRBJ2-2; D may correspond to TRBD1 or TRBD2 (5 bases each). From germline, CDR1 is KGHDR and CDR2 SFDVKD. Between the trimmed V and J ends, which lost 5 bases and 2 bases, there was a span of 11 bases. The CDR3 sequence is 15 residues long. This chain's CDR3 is CATSAGPTNTGELFF. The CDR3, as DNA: TGTGCCACCAGTGCGGGGCCTACCAACACCGGGGAGCTGTTTTTT.

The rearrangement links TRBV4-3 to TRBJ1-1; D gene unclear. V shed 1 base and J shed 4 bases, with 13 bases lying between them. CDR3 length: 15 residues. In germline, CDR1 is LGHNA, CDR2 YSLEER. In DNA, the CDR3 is TGCGCCAGCAGCCAAGGGGCGAGGGAGGGCACTGAAGCTTTCTTT. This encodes CASSQGAREGTEAFF.

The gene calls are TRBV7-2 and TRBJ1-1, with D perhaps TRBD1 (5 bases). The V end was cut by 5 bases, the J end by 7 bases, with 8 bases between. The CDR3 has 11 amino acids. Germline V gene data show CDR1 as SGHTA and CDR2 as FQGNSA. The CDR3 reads CASSPGFEAFF. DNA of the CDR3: TGTGCCAGCAGCCCAGGGTTTGAAGCTTTCTTT.

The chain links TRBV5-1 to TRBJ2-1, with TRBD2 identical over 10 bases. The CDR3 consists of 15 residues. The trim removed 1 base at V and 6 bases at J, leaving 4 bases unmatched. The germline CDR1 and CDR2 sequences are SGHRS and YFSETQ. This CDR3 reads CASSLLAGDGNEQFF. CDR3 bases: TGCGCCAGCAGCTTGCTAGCGGGGGATGGCAATGAGCAGTTCTTC.

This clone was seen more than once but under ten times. CDR3 bases: TGTGCCAGCAGTCCCCCCCGACAGGGGGCAGGGAACACTGAAGCTTTCTTT. Protein: CASSPPRQGAGNTEAFF. The rearrangement uses TRBV28 and TRBJ1-1; 10 positions agree with TRBD1. The V gene end was trimmed by 5 bases and the J gene end by 1 base; junction bases not matched to a gene: 10. Germline V gives CDR1 MDHEN, CDR2 SYDVKM. The CDR3 has 17 amino acids.

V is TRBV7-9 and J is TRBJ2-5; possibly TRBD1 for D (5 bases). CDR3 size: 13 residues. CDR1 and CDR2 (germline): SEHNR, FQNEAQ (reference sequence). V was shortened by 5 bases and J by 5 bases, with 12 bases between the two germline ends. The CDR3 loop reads CASSPTVVETQYF. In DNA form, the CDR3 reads TGTGCCAGCAGCCCGACAGTTGTCGAGACCCAGTACTTC.

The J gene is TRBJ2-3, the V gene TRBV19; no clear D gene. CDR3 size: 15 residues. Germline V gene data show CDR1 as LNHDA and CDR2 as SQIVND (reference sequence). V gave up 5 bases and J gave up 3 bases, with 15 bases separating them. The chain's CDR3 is CASSPTLRGTDTQYF. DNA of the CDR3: TGTGCCAGTAGTCCTACCCTGAGAGGAACAGATACGCAGTATTTT.

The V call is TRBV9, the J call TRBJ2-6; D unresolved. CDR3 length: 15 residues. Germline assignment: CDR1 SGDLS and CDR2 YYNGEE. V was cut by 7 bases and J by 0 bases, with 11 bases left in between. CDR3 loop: CASLNSLSGANVLTF. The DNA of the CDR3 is TGTGCCAGCCTAAACAGCCTCTCTGGGGCCAACGTCCTGACTTTC.

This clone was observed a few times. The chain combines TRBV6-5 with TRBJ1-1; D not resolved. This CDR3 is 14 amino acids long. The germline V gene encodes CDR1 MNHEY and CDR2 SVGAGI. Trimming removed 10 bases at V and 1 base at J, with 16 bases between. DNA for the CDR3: TGTGCCACTCAGATCAAGTGGGGGAACACTGAAGCTTTCTTT. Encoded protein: CATQIKWGNTEAFF.

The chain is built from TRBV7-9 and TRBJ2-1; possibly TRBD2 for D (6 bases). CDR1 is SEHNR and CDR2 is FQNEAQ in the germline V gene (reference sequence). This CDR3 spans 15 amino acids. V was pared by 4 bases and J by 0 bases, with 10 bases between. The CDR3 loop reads CASSSRGNSYNEQFF. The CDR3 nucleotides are TGTGCCAGCAGCTCACGGGGGAACTCCTACAATGAGCAGTTCTTC.

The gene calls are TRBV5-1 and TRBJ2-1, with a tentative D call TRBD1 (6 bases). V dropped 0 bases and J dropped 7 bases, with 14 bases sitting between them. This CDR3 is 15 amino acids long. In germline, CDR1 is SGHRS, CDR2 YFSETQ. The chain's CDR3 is CASSLEQGLYNEQFF. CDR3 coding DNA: TGCGCCAGCAGCTTGGAGCAGGGGCTGTATAATGAGCAGTTCTTC.